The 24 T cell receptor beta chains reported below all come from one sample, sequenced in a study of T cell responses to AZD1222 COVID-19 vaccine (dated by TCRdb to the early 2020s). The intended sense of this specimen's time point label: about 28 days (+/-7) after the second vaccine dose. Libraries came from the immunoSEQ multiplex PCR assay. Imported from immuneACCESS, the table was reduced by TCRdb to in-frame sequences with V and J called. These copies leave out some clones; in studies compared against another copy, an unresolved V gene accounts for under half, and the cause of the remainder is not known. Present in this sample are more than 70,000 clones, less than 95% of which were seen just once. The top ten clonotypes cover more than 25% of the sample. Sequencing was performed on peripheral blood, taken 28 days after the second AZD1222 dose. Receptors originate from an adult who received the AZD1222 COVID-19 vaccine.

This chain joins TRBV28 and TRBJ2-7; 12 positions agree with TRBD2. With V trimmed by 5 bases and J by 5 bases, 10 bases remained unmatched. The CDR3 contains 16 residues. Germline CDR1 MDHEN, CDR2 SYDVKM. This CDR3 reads CASSPFGTSGPDEQYF. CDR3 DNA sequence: TGTGCCAGCAGTCCTTTCGGGACTAGCGGGCCAGACGAGCAGTACTTC.

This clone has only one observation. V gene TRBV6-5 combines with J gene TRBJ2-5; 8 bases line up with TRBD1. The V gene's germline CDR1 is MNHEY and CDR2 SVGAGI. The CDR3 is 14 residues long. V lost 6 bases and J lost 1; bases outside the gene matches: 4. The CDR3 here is CASSVGQGQETQYF. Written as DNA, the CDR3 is TGTGCCAGCAGCGTTGGACAGGGCCAAGAGACCCAGTACTTC.

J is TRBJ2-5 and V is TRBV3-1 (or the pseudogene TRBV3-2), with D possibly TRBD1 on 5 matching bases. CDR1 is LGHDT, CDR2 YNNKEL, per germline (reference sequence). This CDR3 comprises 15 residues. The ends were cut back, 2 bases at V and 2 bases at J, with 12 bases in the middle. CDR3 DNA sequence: TGTGCCAGCAGCCAATACAACAGGCGGCAAGAGACCCAGTACTTC. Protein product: CASSQYNRRQETQYF.

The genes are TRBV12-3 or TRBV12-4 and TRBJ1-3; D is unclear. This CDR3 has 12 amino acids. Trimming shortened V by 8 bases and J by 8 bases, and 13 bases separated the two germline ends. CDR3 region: CASLEAAYTIYF. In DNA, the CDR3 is TGTGCCAGCCTTGAAGCGGCATACACCATATATTTT.

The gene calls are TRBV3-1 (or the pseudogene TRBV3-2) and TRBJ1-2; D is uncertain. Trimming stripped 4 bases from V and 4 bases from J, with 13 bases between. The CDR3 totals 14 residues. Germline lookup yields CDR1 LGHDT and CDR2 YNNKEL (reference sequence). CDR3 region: CASSPRGEAYGYTF. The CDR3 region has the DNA TGTGCCAGCAGCCCCCGAGGAGAGGCCTATGGCTACACCTTC.

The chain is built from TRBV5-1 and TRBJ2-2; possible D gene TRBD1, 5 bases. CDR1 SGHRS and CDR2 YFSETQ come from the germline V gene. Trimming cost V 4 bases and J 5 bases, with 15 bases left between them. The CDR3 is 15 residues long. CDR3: CASSLDQGWTGELFF. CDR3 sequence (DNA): TGCGCCAGCAGCCTCGACCAGGGTTGGACCGGGGAGCTGTTTTTT.

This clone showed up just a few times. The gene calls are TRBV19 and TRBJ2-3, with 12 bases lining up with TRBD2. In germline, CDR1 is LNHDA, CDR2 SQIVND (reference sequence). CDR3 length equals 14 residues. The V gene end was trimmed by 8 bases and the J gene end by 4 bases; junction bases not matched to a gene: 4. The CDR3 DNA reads TGTGCCAGTCAGACTAGCGGGAGACCAGATACGCAGTATTTT. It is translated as CASQTSGRPDTQYF.

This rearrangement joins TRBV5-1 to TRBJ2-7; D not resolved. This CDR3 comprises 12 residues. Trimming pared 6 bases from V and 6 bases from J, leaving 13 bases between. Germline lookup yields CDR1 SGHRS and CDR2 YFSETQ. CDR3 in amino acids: CASTSMNGEQYF. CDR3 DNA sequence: TGCGCCAGCACCTCTATGAACGGCGAGCAGTACTTC.

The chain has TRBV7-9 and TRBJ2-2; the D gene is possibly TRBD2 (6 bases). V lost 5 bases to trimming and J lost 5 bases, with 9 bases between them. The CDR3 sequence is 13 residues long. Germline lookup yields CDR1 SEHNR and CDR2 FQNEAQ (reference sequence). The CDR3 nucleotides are TGTGCCAGCAGCCGACTAGAGACCGGGGAGCTGTTTTTT. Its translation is CASSRLETGELFF. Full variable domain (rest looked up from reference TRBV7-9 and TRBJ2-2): DTGVSQNPRHKITKRGQNVTFRCDPISEHNRLYWYRQTLGQGPEFLTYFQNEAQLEKSRLLSDRFSAERPKGSFSTLEIQRTEQGDSAMYLCASSRLETGELFFGEGSRLTVL.

Here the CDR3 DNA reads TGTGCCAGCAGTAGACAGGGGGCGACTCCAGATACGCAGTATTTT. This sequence encodes CASSRQGATPDTQYF. J is TRBJ2-3 and V is TRBV5-5; 10 nucleotides line up with TRBD1. Germline V gene lookup returns CDR1 SGHKS and CDR2 YYEKEE (reference sequence). V lost 5 bases and J lost 4; bases outside the gene matches: 7. This CDR3 is built from 15 residues.

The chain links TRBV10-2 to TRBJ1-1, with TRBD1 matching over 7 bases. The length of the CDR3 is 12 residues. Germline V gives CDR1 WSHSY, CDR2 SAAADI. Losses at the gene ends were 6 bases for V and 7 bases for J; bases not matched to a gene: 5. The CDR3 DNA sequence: TGCGCCAGCAGGGGACAGAAAGATGAAGCTTTCTTT. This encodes CASRGQKDEAFF.

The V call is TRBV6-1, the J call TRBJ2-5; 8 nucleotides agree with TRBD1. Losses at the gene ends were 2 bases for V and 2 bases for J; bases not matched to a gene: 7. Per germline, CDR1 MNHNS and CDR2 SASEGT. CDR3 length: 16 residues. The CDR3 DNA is TGTGCCAGCAGTGAACTGGCAGGGGGCCTACAAGAGACCCAGTACTTC. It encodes CASSELAGGLQETQYF.

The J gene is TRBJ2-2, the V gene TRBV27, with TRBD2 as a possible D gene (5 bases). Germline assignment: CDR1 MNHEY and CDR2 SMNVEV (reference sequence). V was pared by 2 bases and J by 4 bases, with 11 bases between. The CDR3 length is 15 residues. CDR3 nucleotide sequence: TGTGCCAGCAGTTTAGGGCTAGCCGGCACCGGGGAGCTGTTTTTT. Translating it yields CASSLGLAGTGELFF.

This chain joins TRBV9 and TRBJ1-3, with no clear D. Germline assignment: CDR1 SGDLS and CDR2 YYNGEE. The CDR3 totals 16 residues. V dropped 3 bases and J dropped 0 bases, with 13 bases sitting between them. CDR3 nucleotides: TGTGCCAGCAGCGGTTTTGGACGTCGCTCTGGAAACACCATATATTTT. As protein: CASSGFGRRSGNTIYF. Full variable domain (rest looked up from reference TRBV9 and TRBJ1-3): DSGVTQTPKHLITATGQRVTLRCSPRSGDLSVYWYQQSLDQGLQFLIQYYNGEERAKGNILERFSAQQFPDLHSELNLSSLELGDSALYFCASSGFGRRSGNTIYFGEGSWLTVV.

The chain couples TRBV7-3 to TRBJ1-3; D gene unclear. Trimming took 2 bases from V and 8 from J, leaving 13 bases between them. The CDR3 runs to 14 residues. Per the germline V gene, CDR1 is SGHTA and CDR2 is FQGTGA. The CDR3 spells CASSLLADGDTIYF. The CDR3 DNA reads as TGTGCCAGCAGCTTACTGGCAGATGGGGACACCATATATTTT.

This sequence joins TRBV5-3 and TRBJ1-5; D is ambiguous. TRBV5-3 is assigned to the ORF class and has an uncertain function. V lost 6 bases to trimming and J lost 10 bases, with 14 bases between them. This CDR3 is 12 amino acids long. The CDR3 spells CARKCCTQPQHF. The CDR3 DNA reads TGTGCCAGAAAGTGTTGCACACAACCCCAGCATTTT.

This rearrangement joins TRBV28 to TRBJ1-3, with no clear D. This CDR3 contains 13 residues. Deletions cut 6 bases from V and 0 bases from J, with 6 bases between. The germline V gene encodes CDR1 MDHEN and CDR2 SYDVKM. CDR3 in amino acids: CASSQDSGNTIYF. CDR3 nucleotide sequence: TGTGCCAGCAGCCAGGACTCTGGAAACACCATATATTTT.

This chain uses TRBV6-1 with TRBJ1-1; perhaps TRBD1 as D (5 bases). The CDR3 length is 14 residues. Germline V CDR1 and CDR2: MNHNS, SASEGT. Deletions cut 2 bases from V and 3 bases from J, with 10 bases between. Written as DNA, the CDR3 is TGTGCCAGCAGTGAACGGGGAGGGGACACTGAAGCTTTCTTT. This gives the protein CASSERGGDTEAFF.

CDR3 in DNA: TGTGCCAGCACCACACGGGGACAGACCACAGATACGCAGTATTTT. Encoded protein: CASTTRGQTTDTQYF. The chain employs TRBV6-5 and TRBJ2-3; 7 positions agree with TRBD1. The CDR3 has 15 residues. Germline trimming cut 7 bases from V and 2 bases from J; bases unmatched to any gene: 9. CDR1 and CDR2 from the germline V gene are MNHEY and SVGAGI.

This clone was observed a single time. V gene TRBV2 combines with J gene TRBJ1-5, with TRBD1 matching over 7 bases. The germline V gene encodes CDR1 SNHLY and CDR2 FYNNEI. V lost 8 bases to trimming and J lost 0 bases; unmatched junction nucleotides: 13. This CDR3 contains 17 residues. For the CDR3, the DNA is TGTGCCAGCGGCGCAGGCAGGGGGATCCTTAGCAATCAGCCCCAGCATTTT. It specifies CASGAGRGILSNQPQHF.

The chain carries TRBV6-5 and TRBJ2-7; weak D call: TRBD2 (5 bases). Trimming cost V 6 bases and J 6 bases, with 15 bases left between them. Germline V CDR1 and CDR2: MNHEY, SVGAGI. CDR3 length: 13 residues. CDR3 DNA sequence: TGTGCCAGCAGCCCGAGCCCTGGGAGCGAGCAGTACTTC. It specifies CASSPSPGSEQYF.

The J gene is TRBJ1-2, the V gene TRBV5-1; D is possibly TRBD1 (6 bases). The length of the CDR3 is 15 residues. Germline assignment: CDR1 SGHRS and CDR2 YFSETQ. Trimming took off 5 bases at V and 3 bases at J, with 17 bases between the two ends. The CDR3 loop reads CASRPLTGGDYGYTF. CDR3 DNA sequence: TGCGCCAGCAGACCCCTGACGGGGGGCGACTATGGCTACACCTTC.

The CDR3 spells CASSYSSSGSSYEQFF. The DNA for the CDR3 is TGTGCCAGCAGTTACTCTTCTAGCGGGAGTAGTTATGAGCAGTTCTTC. J is TRBJ2-1 and V is TRBV6-5; 10 bases align to TRBD2. CDR3 length: 16 amino acids. V lost 0 bases, J lost 8 bases, and 7 bases stayed unmatched. From germline, CDR1 is MNHEY and CDR2 SVGAGI.

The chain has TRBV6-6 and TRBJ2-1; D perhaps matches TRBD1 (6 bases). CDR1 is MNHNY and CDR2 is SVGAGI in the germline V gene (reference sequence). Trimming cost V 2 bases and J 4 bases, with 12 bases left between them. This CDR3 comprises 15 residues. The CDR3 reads CASSYGQGIYNEQFF. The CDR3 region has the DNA TGTGCCAGCAGTTACGGGCAGGGGATTTACAATGAGCAGTTCTTC.